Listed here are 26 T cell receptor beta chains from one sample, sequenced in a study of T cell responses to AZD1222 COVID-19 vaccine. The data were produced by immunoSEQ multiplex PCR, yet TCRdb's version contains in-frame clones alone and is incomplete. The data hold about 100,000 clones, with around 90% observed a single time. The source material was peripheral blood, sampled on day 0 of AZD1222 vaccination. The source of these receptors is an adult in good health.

CDR3 residues: CASRLRQGLPGNQPQHF. The CDR3 DNA is TGTGCAAGTCGCTTAAGGCAGGGACTGCCGGGCAATCAGCCCCAGCATTTT. The rearrangement links TRBV12-2 to TRBJ1-5. TRBV12-2 counts as a pseudogene. The CDR3 covers 17 residues.

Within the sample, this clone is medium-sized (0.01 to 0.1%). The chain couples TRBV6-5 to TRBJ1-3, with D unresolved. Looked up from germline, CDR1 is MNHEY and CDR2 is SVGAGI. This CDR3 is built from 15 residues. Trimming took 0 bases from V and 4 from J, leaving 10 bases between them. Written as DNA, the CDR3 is TGTGCCAGCAGTTACTCGAGGGCCTTGGGAAACACCATATATTTT. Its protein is CASSYSRALGNTIYF.

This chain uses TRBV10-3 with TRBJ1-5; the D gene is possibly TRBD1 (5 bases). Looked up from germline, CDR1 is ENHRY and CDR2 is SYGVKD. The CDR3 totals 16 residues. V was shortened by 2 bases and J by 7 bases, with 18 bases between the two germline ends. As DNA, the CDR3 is TGTGCCATCAGTGAGCCGACCAGGGAGGGCGAACAGCCCCAGCATTTT. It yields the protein CAISEPTREGEQPQHF.

In nucleotides, the CDR3 is TGTGCCAGCAGCTCTCAGAGGTTTGGACAGCTCCTGTACGAGCAGTACTTC. Amino acid sequence: CASSSQRFGQLLYEQYF. The chain carries TRBV7-8 and TRBJ2-7; D perhaps matches TRBD1 (6 bases). The CDR3 runs 17 residues. The V end lost 4 bases, the J end lost 4 bases, and 23 bases lay between the germline ends. Germline loops: CDR1 SGHVS, CDR2 FQNEAQ.

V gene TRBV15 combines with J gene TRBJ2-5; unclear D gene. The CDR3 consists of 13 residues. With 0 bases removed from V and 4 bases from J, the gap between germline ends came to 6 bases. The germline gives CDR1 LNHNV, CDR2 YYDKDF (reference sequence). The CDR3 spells CATSRDKGETQYF. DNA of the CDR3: TGTGCCACCAGCAGAGATAAGGGAGAGACCCAGTACTTC.

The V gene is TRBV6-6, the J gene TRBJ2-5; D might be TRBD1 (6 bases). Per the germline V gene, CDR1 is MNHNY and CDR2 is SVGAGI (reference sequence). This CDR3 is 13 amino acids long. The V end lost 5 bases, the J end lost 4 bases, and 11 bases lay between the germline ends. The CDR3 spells CASSRTRGETQYF. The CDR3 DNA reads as TGTGCCAGCAGTCGCACCAGGGGAGAGACCCAGTACTTC.

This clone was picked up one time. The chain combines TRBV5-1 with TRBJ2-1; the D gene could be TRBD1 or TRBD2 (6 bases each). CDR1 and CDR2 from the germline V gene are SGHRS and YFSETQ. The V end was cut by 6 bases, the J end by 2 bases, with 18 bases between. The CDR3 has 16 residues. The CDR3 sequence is CASIPRPGDTYNEQFF. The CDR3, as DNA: TGCGCCAGCATCCCTCGTCCGGGGGACACCTACAATGAGCAGTTCTTC.

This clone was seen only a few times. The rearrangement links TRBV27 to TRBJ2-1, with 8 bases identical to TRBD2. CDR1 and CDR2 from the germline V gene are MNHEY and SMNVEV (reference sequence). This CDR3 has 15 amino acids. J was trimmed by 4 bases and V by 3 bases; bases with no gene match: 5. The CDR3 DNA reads TGTGCCAGCAGTTTGAGCCTAGCGGGTTACAATGAGCAGTTCTTC. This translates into CASSLSLAGYNEQFF.

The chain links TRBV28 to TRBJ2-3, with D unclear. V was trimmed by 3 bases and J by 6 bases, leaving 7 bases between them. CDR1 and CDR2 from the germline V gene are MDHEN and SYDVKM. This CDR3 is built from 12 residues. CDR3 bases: TGTGCCAGCAGTTTTTACTCGGATACGCAGTATTTT. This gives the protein CASSFYSDTQYF.

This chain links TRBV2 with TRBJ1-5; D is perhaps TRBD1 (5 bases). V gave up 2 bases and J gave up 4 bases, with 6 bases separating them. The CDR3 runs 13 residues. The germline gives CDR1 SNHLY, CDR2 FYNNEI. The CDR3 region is CASSERGNQPQHF. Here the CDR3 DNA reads TGTGCCAGCAGTGAACGGGGGAATCAGCCCCAGCATTTT.

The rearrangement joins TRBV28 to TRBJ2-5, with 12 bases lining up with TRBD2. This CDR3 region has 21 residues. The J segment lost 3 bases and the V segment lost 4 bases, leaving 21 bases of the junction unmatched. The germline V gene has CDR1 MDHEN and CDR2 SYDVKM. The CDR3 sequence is CASSSPGQAFLAGGPKETQYF. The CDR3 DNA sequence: TGTGCCAGCAGTTCACCGGGACAGGCATTTCTAGCGGGAGGGCCGAAAGAGACCCAGTACTTC. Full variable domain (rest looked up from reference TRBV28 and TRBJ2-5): DVKVTQSSRYLVKRTGEKVFLECVQDMDHENMFWYRQDPGLGLRLIYFSYDVKMKEKGDIPEGYSVSREKKERFSLILESASTNQTSMYLCASSSPGQAFLAGGPKETQYFGPGTRLLVL.

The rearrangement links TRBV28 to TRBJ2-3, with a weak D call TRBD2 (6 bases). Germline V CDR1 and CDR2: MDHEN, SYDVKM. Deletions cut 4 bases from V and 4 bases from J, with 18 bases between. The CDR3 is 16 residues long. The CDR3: CASSWDSTWGSDTQYF. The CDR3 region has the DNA TGTGCCAGCAGTTGGGACTCCACGTGGGGTTCAGATACGCAGTATTTT.

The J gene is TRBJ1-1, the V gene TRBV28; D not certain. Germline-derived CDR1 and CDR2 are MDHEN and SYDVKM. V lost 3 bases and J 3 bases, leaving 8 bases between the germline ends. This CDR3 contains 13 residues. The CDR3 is CASSLFTDTEAFF. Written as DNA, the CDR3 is TGTGCCAGCAGTTTGTTTACGGACACTGAAGCTTTCTTT.

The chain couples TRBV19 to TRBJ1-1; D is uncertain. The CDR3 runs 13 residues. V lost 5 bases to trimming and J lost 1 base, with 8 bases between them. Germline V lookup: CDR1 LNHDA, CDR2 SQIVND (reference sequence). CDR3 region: CASSSTANTEAFF. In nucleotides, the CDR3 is TGTGCCAGTAGTTCGACTGCGAACACTGAAGCTTTCTTT. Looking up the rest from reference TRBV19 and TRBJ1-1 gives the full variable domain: DGGITQSPKYLFRKEGQNVTLSCEQNLNHDAMYWYRQDPGQGLRLIYYSQIVNDFQKGDIAEGYSVSREKKESFPLTVTSAQKNPTAFYLCASSSTANTEAFFGQGTRLTVV.

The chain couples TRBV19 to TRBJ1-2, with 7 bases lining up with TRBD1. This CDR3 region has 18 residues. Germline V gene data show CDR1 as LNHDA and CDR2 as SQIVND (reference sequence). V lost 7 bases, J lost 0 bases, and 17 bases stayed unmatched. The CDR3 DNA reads TGTGCCAGTAATCCGGTCCAACACAGGGGCAAAGCTAACTATGGCTACACCTTC. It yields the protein CASNPVQHRGKANYGYTF.

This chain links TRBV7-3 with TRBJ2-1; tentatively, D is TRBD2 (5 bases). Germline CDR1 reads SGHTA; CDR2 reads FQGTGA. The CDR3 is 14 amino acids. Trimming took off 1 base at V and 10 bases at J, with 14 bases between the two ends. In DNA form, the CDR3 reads TGTGCCAGCAGCTTAAAATACCTCGGCGGGGAGCAGTTCTTC. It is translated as CASSLKYLGGEQFF.

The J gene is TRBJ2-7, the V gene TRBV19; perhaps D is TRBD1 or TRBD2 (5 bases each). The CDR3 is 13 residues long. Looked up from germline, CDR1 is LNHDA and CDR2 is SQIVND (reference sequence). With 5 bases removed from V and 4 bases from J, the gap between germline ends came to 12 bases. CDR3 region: CASSSDRGYEQYF. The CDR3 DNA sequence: TGTGCCAGTAGTTCTGACAGAGGGTACGAGCAGTACTTC.

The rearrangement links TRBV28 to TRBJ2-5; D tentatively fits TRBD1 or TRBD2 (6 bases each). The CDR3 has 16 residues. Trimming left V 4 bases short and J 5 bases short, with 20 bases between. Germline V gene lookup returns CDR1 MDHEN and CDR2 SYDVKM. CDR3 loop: CASSSHRARGAETQYF. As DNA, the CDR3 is TGTGCCAGCAGTTCACACCGGGCAAGGGGGGCCGAGACCCAGTACTTC.

This chain's CDR3 is CAWSRTGLTYEQYF. CDR3 nucleotides: TGTGCCTGGAGTAGGACGGGGTTAACCTACGAGCAGTACTTC. This chain connects TRBV30 to TRBJ2-7, with D perhaps matching TRBD2 (5 bases). V was shortened by 2 bases and J by 2 bases, with 13 bases between the two germline ends. The CDR3 contains 14 residues. Germline V CDR1 and CDR2: GTSNPN, SVGIG (reference sequence).

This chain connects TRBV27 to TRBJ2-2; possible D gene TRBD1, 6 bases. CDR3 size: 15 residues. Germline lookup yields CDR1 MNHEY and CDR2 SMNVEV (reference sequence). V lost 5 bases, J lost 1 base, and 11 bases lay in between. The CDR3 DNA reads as TGTGCCAGCAGTCATGTGGGACAGAACACCGGGGAGCTGTTTTTT. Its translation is CASSHVGQNTGELFF.

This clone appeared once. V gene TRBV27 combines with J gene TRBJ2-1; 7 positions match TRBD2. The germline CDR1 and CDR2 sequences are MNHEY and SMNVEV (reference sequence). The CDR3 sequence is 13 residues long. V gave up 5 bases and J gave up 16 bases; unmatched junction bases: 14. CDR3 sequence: CASSPTSGLLLFF. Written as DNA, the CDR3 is TGTGCCAGCAGTCCGACCTCGGGACTACTCCTATTCTTC.

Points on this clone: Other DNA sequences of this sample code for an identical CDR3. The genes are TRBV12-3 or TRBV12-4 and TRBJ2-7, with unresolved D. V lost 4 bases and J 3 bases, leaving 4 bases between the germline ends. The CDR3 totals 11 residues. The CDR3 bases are TGTGCCAGCAGTTCGAACTACGAGCAGTACTTC. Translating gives CASSSNYEQYF.

The CDR3 coding sequence is TGCGCCAGCAGTTCCCTTGAGAGCGGGAAGAAAGATACGCAGTATTTT. This encodes CASSSLESGKKDTQYF. V usage is TRBV5-1 and J usage is TRBJ2-3; TRBD2 agrees at 7 bases. J lost 5 bases, V lost 5 bases, and 14 bases had no gene match. Germline V gives CDR1 SGHRS, CDR2 YFSETQ. The CDR3 extends over 16 amino acids.

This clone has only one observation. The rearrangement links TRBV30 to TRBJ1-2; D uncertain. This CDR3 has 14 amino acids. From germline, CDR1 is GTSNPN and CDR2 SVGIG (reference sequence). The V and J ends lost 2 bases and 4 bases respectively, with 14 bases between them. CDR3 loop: CAWSPPGGIYGYTF. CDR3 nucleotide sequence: TGTGCCTGGAGTCCCCCCGGAGGGATCTATGGCTACACCTTC.

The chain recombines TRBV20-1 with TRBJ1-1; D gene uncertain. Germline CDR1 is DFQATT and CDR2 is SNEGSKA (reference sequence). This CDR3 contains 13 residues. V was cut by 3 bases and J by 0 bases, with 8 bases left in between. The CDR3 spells CSASSQVNTEAFF. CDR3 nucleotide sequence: TGCAGTGCTAGTAGTCAGGTGAACACTGAAGCTTTCTTT.

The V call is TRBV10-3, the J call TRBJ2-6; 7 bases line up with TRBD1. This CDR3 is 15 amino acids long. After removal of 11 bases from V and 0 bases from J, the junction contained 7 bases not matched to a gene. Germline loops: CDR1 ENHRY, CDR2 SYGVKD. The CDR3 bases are TGTGCCGCAAGGGACAGCAGCTCTGGGGCCAACGTCCTGACTTTC. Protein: CAARDSSSGANVLTF.